These T cell receptor beta chains were read from a single sample in a study of beta chain features in type 1 diabetes. Profiling relied on immunoSEQ multiplex PCR, and the TCRdb table lists in-frame clones only, not all of them. The sample comprises 150,000 to 200,000 clones, about an eighth of which are singletons, and around 0.63% rests with the top ten. The sequencing sample was made of central memory CD4+ T cells from blood. The receptor set was obtained from a woman aged 18-35 years in good health. Both conserved end residues are part of each CDR3. The order of the fields is CDR3 length, J gene, V gene, clone size, D gene, CDR3 protein, CDR3 DNA. The D gene is left open where the match is weak. Some rows have no size entry. The others give once, few or many, or a class for an expanded clone.

cdr3_length: 12
j_call: TRBJ1-1
v_call: TRBV6-6
clone_size: NA
d_call: NA
cdr3_aa: CASSLRNTEAFF
cdr3_nt: TGTGCCAGCAGCCTGAGAAACACTGAAGCTTTCTTT

cdr3_length: 14
j_call: TRBJ1-1
v_call: TRBV5-1
clone_size: few
d_call: TRBD1
cdr3_aa: CASSAGQGSTEAFF
cdr3_nt: TGCGCCAGCAGCGCAGGACAGGGTTCCACTGAAGCTTTCTTT

cdr3_length: 14
j_call: TRBJ2-7
v_call: TRBV28
clone_size: NA
d_call: TRBD2
cdr3_aa: CASSGTRSSYEQYF
cdr3_nt: TGTGCCAGCAGCGGGACTAGATCCTCCTACGAGCAGTACTTC

cdr3_length: 15
j_call: TRBJ2-4
v_call: TRBV6-6
clone_size: NA
d_call: NA
cdr3_aa: CASTLATTAKNIQYF
cdr3_nt: TGTGCCAGCACCCTAGCGACAACCGCCAAAAACATTCAGTACTTC

cdr3_length: 15
j_call: TRBJ2-2
v_call: TRBV29-1
clone_size: few
d_call: TRBD1
cdr3_aa: CSAHAGRGTPGELFF
cdr3_nt: TGCAGCGCCCACGCAGGCAGGGGGACCCCCGGGGAGCTGTTTTTT

cdr3_length: 14
j_call: TRBJ2-3
v_call: TRBV30
clone_size: NA
d_call: TRBD1
cdr3_aa: CAWSGTGHSATQYF
cdr3_nt: TGTGCCTGGAGTGGGACAGGGCACAGTGCTACGCAGTATTTT

cdr3_length: 14
j_call: TRBJ1-5
v_call: TRBV10-3
clone_size: NA
d_call: NA
cdr3_aa: CAIGGGEGYQPQHF
cdr3_nt: TGTGCCATTGGGGGCGGAGAGGGGTATCAGCCCCAGCATTTT

cdr3_length: 11
j_call: TRBJ1-2
v_call: TRBV5-1
clone_size: NA
d_call: NA
cdr3_aa: CASMEDGGYTF
cdr3_nt: TGCGCCAGCATGGAAGACGGGGGCTACACCTTC

cdr3_length: 14
j_call: TRBJ1-1
v_call: TRBV30
clone_size: NA
d_call: NA
cdr3_aa: CAWNQAGVDTEAFF
cdr3_nt: TGTGCCTGGAATCAGGCAGGGGTGGATACTGAAGCTTTCTTT

cdr3_length: 14
j_call: TRBJ2-5
v_call: TRBV2
clone_size: NA
d_call: TRBD2
cdr3_aa: CASRSGGPRETQYF
cdr3_nt: TGTGCCAGCAGGTCGGGAGGGCCCAGAGAGACCCAGTACTTC

cdr3_length: 17
j_call: TRBJ2-1
v_call: TRBV9
clone_size: NA
d_call: TRBD2
cdr3_aa: CASSVGIRTSGREEQFF
cdr3_nt: TGTGCCAGCAGCGTAGGAATTCGGACTAGCGGGAGGGAAGAGCAGTTCTTC

cdr3_length: 16
j_call: TRBJ2-1
v_call: TRBV7-9
clone_size: NA
d_call: NA
cdr3_aa: CASSRVGRSSYNEQFF
cdr3_nt: TGTGCCAGCAGCCGAGTGGGGCGTAGCTCCTACAATGAGCAGTTCTTC

cdr3_length: 13
j_call: TRBJ1-1
v_call: TRBV7-9
clone_size: few
d_call: NA
cdr3_aa: CARGLVSRTEAFF
cdr3_nt: TGTGCCCGCGGGTTAGTTTCGCGTACTGAAGCTTTCTTT

cdr3_length: 19
j_call: TRBJ2-1
v_call: TRBV28
clone_size: NA
d_call: TRBD2
cdr3_aa: CASTPWGTSGKYSYNEQFF
cdr3_nt: TGTGCCAGCACCCCATGGGGGACTAGCGGGAAATACTCCTACAATGAGCAGTTCTTC

cdr3_length: 15
j_call: TRBJ2-1
v_call: TRBV28
clone_size: NA
d_call: NA
cdr3_aa: CASSFPGSEYNEQFF
cdr3_nt: TGTGCCAGCAGTTTCCCGGGGTCGGAATACAATGAGCAGTTCTTC

cdr3_length: 16
j_call: TRBJ2-1
v_call: TRBV5-1
clone_size: few
d_call: TRBD2
cdr3_aa: CASSLGLASGDNEQFF
cdr3_nt: TGCGCCAGCAGCTTGGGTCTGGCTAGCGGGGACAATGAGCAGTTCTTC

cdr3_length: 13
j_call: TRBJ2-7
v_call: TRBV5-6
clone_size: few
d_call: NA
cdr3_aa: CASSLAGIHEQYF
cdr3_nt: TGTGCCAGCAGCTTGGCAGGGATCCACGAGCAGTACTTC

cdr3_length: 14
j_call: TRBJ2-7
v_call: TRBV7-9
clone_size: NA
d_call: TRBD2
cdr3_aa: CASSPQRGSYEQYF
cdr3_nt: TGTGCCAGCAGCCCCCAGCGGGGTTCCTACGAGCAGTACTTC

cdr3_length: 16
j_call: TRBJ2-1
v_call: TRBV7-9
clone_size: NA
d_call: TRBD2
cdr3_aa: CASSPGLAGGRDEQFF
cdr3_nt: TGTGCCAGCAGCCCGGGACTAGCGGGAGGCAGGGATGAGCAGTTCTTC

cdr3_length: 15
j_call: TRBJ2-7
v_call: TRBV30
clone_size: few
d_call: NA
cdr3_aa: CAWSVAGRGINEQYF
cdr3_nt: TGTGCCTGGAGTGTAGCGGGCAGAGGAATCAACGAGCAGTACTTC

cdr3_length: 15
j_call: TRBJ2-5
v_call: TRBV28
clone_size: few
d_call: TRBD2
cdr3_aa: CASSVTSGSYETQYF
cdr3_nt: TGTGCCAGCAGTGTGACTAGCGGGAGTTATGAGACCCAGTACTTC

cdr3_length: 11
j_call: TRBJ1-4
v_call: TRBV29-1
clone_size: few
d_call: NA
cdr3_aa: CSVVGGGKLFF
cdr3_nt: TGCAGCGTTGTTGGGGGGGGCAAACTGTTTTTT

cdr3_length: 16
j_call: TRBJ1-4
v_call: TRBV9
clone_size: NA
d_call: TRBD1
cdr3_aa: CASSRDREEANEKLFF
cdr3_nt: TGTGCCAGCAGTAGGGACAGGGAGGAAGCTAATGAAAAACTGTTTTTT

cdr3_length: 12
j_call: TRBJ1-2
v_call: TRBV29-1
clone_size: NA
d_call: NA
cdr3_aa: CSVRAGDYGYTF
cdr3_nt: TGCAGCGTTCGCGCAGGGGACTATGGCTACACCTTC

cdr3_length: 15
j_call: TRBJ2-5
v_call: TRBV12-5
clone_size: NA
d_call: NA
cdr3_aa: CASGLGLTGRETQYF
cdr3_nt: TGTGCTAGTGGTTTGGGCCTCACAGGGCGAGAGACCCAGTACTTC

cdr3_length: 15
j_call: TRBJ1-1
v_call: TRBV5-1
clone_size: few
d_call: TRBD1
cdr3_aa: CASSLGQGVNTEAFF
cdr3_nt: TGCGCCAGCAGCTTGGGACAGGGGGTTAACACTGAAGCTTTCTTT

cdr3_length: 17
j_call: TRBJ2-1
v_call: TRBV7-7
clone_size: NA
d_call: TRBD2
cdr3_aa: CASSLFGTSGQYNEQFF
cdr3_nt: TGTGCTAGCAGCCTTTTTGGGACTAGCGGCCAGTACAATGAGCAGTTCTTC

cdr3_length: 16
j_call: TRBJ2-1
v_call: TRBV18
clone_size: NA
d_call: NA
cdr3_aa: CASSPPAISGYNEQFF
cdr3_nt: TGTGCCAGCTCACCACCGGCGATTAGCGGATACAATGAGCAGTTCTTC

cdr3_length: 15
j_call: TRBJ1-4
v_call: TRBV30
clone_size: NA
d_call: NA
cdr3_aa: CAWRGGQTDNEKLFF
cdr3_nt: TGTGCCTGGAGAGGAGGTCAGACGGACAATGAAAAACTGTTTTTT

cdr3_length: 15
j_call: TRBJ1-5
v_call: TRBV6-1
clone_size: few
d_call: TRBD1
cdr3_aa: CASRGTGYSNQPQHF
cdr3_nt: TGTGCCAGCAGGGGGACAGGCTATAGCAATCAGCCCCAGCATTTT

cdr3_length: 15
j_call: TRBJ2-3
v_call: TRBV7-3
clone_size: few
d_call: TRBD2
cdr3_aa: CASSLRGAGVDTQYF
cdr3_nt: TGTGCCAGCAGCTTAAGGGGAGCGGGAGTTGATACGCAGTATTTT

cdr3_length: 14
j_call: TRBJ2-5
v_call: TRBV6-6
clone_size: NA
d_call: NA
cdr3_aa: CASALGLAQETQYF
cdr3_nt: TGTGCCAGCGCATTGGGCCTAGCCCAAGAGACCCAGTACTTC

cdr3_length: 11
j_call: TRBJ2-5
v_call: TRBV25-1
clone_size: NA
d_call: NA
cdr3_aa: CASSDRKTQYF
cdr3_nt: TGTGCCAGCAGTGACAGGAAGACCCAGTACTTC

cdr3_length: 13
j_call: TRBJ2-1
v_call: TRBV7-3
clone_size: NA
d_call: NA
cdr3_aa: CASSLYGYNEQFF
cdr3_nt: TGTGCCAGCAGCTTATACGGGTACAATGAGCAGTTCTTC

cdr3_length: 14
j_call: TRBJ2-3
v_call: TRBV4-2
clone_size: few
d_call: NA
cdr3_aa: CASSQAPGADTQYF
cdr3_nt: TGTGCCAGCAGCCAAGCCCCAGGGGCAGATACGCAGTATTTT

cdr3_length: 16
j_call: TRBJ1-1
v_call: TRBV29-1
clone_size: few
d_call: TRBD1
cdr3_aa: CSGLGQGARLRTEAFF
cdr3_nt: TGCAGCGGACTGGGACAGGGGGCAAGATTGAGGACTGAAGCTTTCTTT

cdr3_length: 16
j_call: TRBJ2-6
v_call: TRBV28
clone_size: few
d_call: NA
cdr3_aa: CASSAPRDSGANVLTF
cdr3_nt: TGTGCCAGCAGTGCACCCCGGGACTCTGGGGCCAACGTCCTGACTTTC

cdr3_length: 14
j_call: TRBJ1-2
v_call: TRBV28
clone_size: NA
d_call: TRBD1
cdr3_aa: CASSSGTANYGYTF
cdr3_nt: TGTGCCAGCAGTTCCGGGACAGCTAACTATGGCTACACCTTC

cdr3_length: 14
j_call: TRBJ2-6
v_call: TRBV30
clone_size: NA
d_call: NA
cdr3_aa: CALDNASGANVLTF
cdr3_nt: TGTGCCTTAGACAATGCGTCTGGGGCCAACGTCCTGACTTTC

cdr3_length: 15
j_call: TRBJ1-1
v_call: TRBV27
clone_size: NA
d_call: TRBD1
cdr3_aa: CASRDGTAMNTEAFF
cdr3_nt: TGTGCCAGCCGGGACGGGACAGCCATGAACACTGAAGCTTTCTTT

cdr3_length: 15
j_call: TRBJ1-4
v_call: TRBV5-1
clone_size: few
d_call: TRBD1
cdr3_aa: CASSLVLGQPEKLFF
cdr3_nt: TGCGCCAGCAGCTTGGTATTGGGACAGCCTGAAAAACTGTTTTTT

cdr3_length: 13
j_call: TRBJ1-2
v_call: TRBV7-9
clone_size: few
d_call: NA
cdr3_aa: CASSFEARDGYTF
cdr3_nt: TGTGCCAGCAGCTTTGAGGCGAGGGATGGCTACACCTTC

cdr3_length: 14
j_call: TRBJ2-5
v_call: TRBV11-2
clone_size: many
d_call: TRBD2
cdr3_aa: CASSLVAGGNTQYF
cdr3_nt: TGTGCCAGCAGCTTAGTGGCCGGGGGGAACACCCAGTACTTC

cdr3_length: 15
j_call: TRBJ2-5
v_call: TRBV11-3
clone_size: NA
d_call: TRBD2
cdr3_aa: CASSPLAGFQETQYF
cdr3_nt: TGTGCCAGCAGCCCTTTAGCGGGGTTCCAAGAGACCCAGTACTTC

cdr3_length: 14
j_call: TRBJ2-3
v_call: TRBV2
clone_size: NA
d_call: TRBD1
cdr3_aa: CASGPGQATDTQYF
cdr3_nt: TGTGCCAGCGGACCGGGACAGGCAACAGATACGCAGTATTTT

cdr3_length: 12
j_call: TRBJ2-7
v_call: TRBV29-1
clone_size: NA
d_call: NA
cdr3_aa: CSVRKLDYEQYF
cdr3_nt: TGCAGCGTGCGGAAACTGGACTACGAGCAGTACTTC

cdr3_length: 14
j_call: TRBJ2-1
v_call: TRBV30
clone_size: few
d_call: TRBD2
cdr3_aa: CAWIGTSGYNEQFF
cdr3_nt: TGTGCCTGGATCGGGACTAGCGGCTACAATGAGCAGTTCTTC

cdr3_length: 15
j_call: TRBJ2-7
v_call: TRBV7-9
clone_size: NA
d_call: TRBD2
cdr3_aa: CASSLPGLAGVEQYF
cdr3_nt: TGTGCCAGCAGCTTACCGGGACTAGCGGGAGTCGAGCAGTACTTC

cdr3_length: 12
j_call: TRBJ1-1
v_call: TRBV18
clone_size: NA
d_call: NA
cdr3_aa: CASSPIQGEAFF
cdr3_nt: TGTGCCAGCTCACCAATACAGGGAGAAGCTTTCTTT

cdr3_length: 17
j_call: TRBJ2-5
v_call: TRBV5-1
clone_size: NA
d_call: TRBD2
cdr3_aa: CASSLAASGREGETQYF
cdr3_nt: TGCGCCAGCAGCTTGGCCGCTAGCGGGAGGGAAGGAGAGACCCAGTACTTC

cdr3_length: 14
j_call: TRBJ2-1
v_call: TRBV5-1
clone_size: NA
d_call: NA
cdr3_aa: CASSLDGGLDEQFF
cdr3_nt: TGCGCCAGCAGCTTGGACGGGGGGCTGGATGAGCAGTTCTTC

cdr3_length: 14
j_call: TRBJ2-7
v_call: TRBV6-1
clone_size: few
d_call: TRBD1
cdr3_aa: CASSARQGDYEQYF
cdr3_nt: TGTGCCAGCAGTGCGAGACAGGGGGATTACGAGCAGTACTTC

cdr3_length: 16
j_call: TRBJ2-3
v_call: TRBV11-2
clone_size: few
d_call: TRBD2
cdr3_aa: CASSPGLAGATDTQYF
cdr3_nt: TGTGCCAGCAGCCCAGGACTAGCGGGAGCCACAGATACGCAGTATTTT

cdr3_length: 13
j_call: TRBJ2-7
v_call: TRBV7-8
clone_size: NA
d_call: TRBD1
cdr3_aa: CASSPIQGYEQYF
cdr3_nt: TGTGCCAGCAGCCCGATACAGGGGTACGAGCAGTACTTC

cdr3_length: 16
j_call: TRBJ1-2
v_call: TRBV7-2
clone_size: NA
d_call: TRBD1
cdr3_aa: CASSLGGQGADYGYTF
cdr3_nt: TGTGCCAGCAGCTTGGGGGGACAGGGGGCGGACTATGGCTACACCTTC

cdr3_length: 13
j_call: TRBJ2-7
v_call: TRBV5-6
clone_size: few
d_call: NA
cdr3_aa: CASSFSLLYEQYF
cdr3_nt: TGTGCCAGCAGCTTCAGTTTGCTTTACGAGCAGTACTTC

cdr3_length: 17
j_call: TRBJ2-2
v_call: TRBV7-9
clone_size: few
d_call: TRBD1
cdr3_aa: CASSRRTGQLNTGELFF
cdr3_nt: TGTGCCAGCAGCCGCCGTACGGGACAGCTGAACACCGGGGAGCTGTTTTTT

cdr3_length: 13
j_call: TRBJ2-7
v_call: TRBV18
clone_size: few
d_call: NA
cdr3_aa: CASSPWQGYEQYF
cdr3_nt: TGTGCCAGCTCCCCCTGGCAGGGGTACGAGCAGTACTTC

cdr3_length: 12
j_call: TRBJ2-5
v_call: TRBV18
clone_size: few
d_call: NA
cdr3_aa: CASSHYQETQYF
cdr3_nt: TGTGCCAGCTCACACTATCAAGAGACCCAGTACTTC

cdr3_length: 13
j_call: TRBJ1-1
v_call: TRBV27
clone_size: NA
d_call: NA
cdr3_aa: CASRPGQNTEAFF
cdr3_nt: TGTGCCAGCCGCCCAGGGCAGAACACTGAAGCTTTCTTT